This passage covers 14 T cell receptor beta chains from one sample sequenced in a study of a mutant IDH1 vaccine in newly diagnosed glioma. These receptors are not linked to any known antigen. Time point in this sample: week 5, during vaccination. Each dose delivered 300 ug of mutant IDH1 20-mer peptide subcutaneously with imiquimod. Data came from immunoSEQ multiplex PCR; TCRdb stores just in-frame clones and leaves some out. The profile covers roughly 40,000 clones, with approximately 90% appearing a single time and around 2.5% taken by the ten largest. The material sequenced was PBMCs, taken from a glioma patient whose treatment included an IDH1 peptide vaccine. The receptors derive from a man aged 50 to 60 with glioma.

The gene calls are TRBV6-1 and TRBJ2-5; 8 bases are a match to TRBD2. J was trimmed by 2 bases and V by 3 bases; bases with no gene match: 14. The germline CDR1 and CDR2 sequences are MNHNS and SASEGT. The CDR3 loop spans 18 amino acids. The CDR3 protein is CASSDRAVAGLNQETQYF. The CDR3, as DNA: TGTGCCAGCAGTGACAGGGCCGTAGCGGGATTGAATCAAGAGACCCAGTACTTC.

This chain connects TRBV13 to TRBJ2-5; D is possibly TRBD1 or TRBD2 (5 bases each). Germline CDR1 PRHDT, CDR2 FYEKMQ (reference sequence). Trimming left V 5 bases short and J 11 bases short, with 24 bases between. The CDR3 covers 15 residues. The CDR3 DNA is TGTGCCAGCAGCACGTCGTGGGCGAGGGGTGAGGAGCAGTACTTC. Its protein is CASSTSWARGEEQYF.

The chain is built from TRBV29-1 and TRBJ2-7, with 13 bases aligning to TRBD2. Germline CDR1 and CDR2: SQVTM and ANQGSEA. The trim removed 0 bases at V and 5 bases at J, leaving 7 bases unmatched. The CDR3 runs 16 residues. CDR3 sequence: CSVEDRTSGSLHEQYF. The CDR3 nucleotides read TGCAGCGTTGAAGATCGGACTAGCGGGAGTCTTCACGAGCAGTACTTC.

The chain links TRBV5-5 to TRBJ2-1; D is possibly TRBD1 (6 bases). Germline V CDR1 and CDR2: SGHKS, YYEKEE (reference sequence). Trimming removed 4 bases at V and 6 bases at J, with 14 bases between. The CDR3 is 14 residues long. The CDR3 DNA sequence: TGTGCCAGCAGCCCCGGGACATGGGGCAATGAGCAGTTCTTC. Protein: CASSPGTWGNEQFF.

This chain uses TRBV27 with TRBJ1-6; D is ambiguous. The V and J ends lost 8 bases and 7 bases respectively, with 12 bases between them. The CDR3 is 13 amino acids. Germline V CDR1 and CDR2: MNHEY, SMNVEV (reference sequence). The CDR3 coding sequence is TGTGCCAGCTGTACTACTCGAAATTCACCCCTCCACTTT. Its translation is CASCTTRNSPLHF.

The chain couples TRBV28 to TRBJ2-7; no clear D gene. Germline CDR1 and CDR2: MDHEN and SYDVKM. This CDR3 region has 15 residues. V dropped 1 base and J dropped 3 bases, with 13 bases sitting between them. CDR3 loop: CASSLSGRAIYEQYF. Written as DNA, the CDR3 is TGTGCCAGCAGTTTATCAGGTCGGGCAATCTACGAGCAGTACTTC.

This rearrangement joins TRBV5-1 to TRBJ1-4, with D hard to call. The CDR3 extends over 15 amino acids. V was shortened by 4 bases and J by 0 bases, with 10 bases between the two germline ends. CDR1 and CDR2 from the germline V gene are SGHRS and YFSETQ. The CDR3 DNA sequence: TGCGCCAGCAGCATGGACGGAGCAACTAATGAAAAACTGTTTTTT. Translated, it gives CASSMDGATNEKLFF.

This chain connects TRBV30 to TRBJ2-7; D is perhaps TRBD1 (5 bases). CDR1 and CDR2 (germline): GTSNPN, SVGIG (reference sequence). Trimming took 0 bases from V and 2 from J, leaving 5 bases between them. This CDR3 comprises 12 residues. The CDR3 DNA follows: TGTGCCTGGAGTGTAGGGGCCTACGAGCAGTACTTC. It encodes CAWSVGAYEQYF. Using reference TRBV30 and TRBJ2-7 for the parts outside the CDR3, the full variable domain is SQTIHQWPATLVQPVGSPLSLECTVEGTSNPNLYWYRQAAGRGLQLLFYSVGIGQISSEVPQNLSASRPQDRQFILSSKKLLLSDSGFYLCAWSVGAYEQYFGPGTRLTVT.

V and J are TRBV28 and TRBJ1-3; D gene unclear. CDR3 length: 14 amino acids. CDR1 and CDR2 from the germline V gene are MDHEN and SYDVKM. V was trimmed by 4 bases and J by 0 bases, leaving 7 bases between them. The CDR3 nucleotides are TGTGCCAGCAGTTCGGGCCTCTCTGGAAACACCATATATTTT. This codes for CASSSGLSGNTIYF. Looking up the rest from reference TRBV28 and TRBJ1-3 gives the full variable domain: DVKVTQSSRYLVKRTGEKVFLECVQDMDHENMFWYRQDPGLGLRLIYFSYDVKMKEKGDIPEGYSVSREKKERFSLILESASTNQTSMYLCASSSGLSGNTIYFGEGSWLTVV.

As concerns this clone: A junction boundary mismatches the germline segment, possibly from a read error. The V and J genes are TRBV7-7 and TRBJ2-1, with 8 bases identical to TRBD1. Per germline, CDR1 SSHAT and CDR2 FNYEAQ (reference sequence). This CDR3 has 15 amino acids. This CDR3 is CASSRDRRLYNEQFF. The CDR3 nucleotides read TGTGCTAGCAGCCGGGACAGGAGACTATACAATGAGCAGTTCTTC.

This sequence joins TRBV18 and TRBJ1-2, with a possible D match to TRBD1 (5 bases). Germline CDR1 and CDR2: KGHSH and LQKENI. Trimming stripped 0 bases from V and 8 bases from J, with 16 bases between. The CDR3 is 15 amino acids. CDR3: CASSPPGAGKGGYTF. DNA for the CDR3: TGTGCCAGCTCACCACCCGGCGCAGGGAAAGGGGGCTACACCTTC.

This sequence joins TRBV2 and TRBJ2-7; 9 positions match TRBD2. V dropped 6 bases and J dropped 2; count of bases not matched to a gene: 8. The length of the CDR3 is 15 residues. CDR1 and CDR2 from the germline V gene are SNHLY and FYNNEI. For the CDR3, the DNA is TGTGCCAGCAGGCTTGAGCCTAGCGGGGCCTACGAGCAGTACTTC. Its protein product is CASRLEPSGAYEQYF.

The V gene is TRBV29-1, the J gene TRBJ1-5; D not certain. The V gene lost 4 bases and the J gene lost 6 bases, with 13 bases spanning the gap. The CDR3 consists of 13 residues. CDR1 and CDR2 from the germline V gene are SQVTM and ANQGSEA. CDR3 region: CSVVAFVGQPQHF. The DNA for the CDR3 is TGCAGCGTTGTAGCCTTTGTTGGTCAGCCCCAGCATTTT.

The CDR3 reads CASSSGQGLLGYTF. As DNA, the CDR3 is TGTGCCAGTAGTTCGGGACAGGGACTTCTTGGCTACACCTTC. The genes are TRBV19 and TRBJ1-2; the match to TRBD1 covers 9 bases. CDR3 length equals 14 residues. The J segment lost 7 bases and the V segment lost 5 bases, leaving 8 bases of the junction unmatched. Germline loops: CDR1 LNHDA, CDR2 SQIVND (reference sequence). Variable domain in full (rest from reference TRBV19 and TRBJ1-2): DGGITQSPKYLFRKEGQNVTLSCEQNLNHDAMYWYRQDPGQGLRLIYYSQIVNDFQKGDIAEGYSVSREKKESFPLTVTSAQKNPTAFYLCASSSGQGLLGYTFGSGTRLTVV.